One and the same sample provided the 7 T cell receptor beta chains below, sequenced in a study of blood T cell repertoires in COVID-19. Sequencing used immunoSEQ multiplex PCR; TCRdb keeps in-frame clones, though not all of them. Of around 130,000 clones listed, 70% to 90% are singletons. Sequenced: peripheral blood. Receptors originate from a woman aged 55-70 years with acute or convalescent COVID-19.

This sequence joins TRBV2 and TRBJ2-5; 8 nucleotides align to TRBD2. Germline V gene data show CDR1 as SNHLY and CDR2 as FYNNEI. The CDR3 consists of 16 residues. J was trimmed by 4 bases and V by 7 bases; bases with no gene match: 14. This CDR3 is CASTPMGTRLTETQYF. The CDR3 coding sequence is TGTGCCAGCACCCCAATGGGGACTAGATTGACAGAGACCCAGTACTTC.

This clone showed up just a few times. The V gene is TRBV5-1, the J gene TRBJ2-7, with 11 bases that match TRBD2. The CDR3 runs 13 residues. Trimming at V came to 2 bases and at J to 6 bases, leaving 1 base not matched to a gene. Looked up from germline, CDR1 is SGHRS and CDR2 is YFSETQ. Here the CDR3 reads CASSFGTSGEQYF. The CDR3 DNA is TGCGCCAGCAGCTTCGGGACTAGCGGCGAGCAGTACTTC.

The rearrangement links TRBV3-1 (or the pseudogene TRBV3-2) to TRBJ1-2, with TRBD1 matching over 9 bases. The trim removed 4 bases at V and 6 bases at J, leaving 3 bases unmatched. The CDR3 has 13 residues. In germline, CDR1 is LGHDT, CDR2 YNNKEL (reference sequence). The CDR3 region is CASSPGQGNGYTF. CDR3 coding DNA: TGTGCCAGCAGCCCAGGACAGGGGAATGGCTACACCTTC.

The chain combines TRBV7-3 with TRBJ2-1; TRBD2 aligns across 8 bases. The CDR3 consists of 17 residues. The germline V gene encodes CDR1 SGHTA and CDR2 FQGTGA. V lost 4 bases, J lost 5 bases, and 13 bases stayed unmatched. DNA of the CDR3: TGTGCCAGCAGCTCTTCGGGGGGCGGGAGGACCGACAATGAGCAGTTCTTC. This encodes CASSSSGGGRTDNEQFF.

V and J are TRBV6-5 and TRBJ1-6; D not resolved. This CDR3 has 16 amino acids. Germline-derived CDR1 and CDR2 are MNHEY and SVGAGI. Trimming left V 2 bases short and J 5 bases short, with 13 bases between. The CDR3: CASSYLFAGNNSPLHF. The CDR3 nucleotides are TGTGCCAGCAGTTACCTTTTCGCGGGTAATAATTCACCCCTCCACTTT.

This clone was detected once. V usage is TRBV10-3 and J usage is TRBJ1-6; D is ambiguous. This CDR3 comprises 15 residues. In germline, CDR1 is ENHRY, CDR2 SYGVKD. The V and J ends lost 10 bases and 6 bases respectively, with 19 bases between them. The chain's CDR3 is CATAPDTAFNSPLHF. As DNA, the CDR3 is TGTGCCACCGCCCCCGATACAGCCTTTAATTCACCCCTCCACTTT.

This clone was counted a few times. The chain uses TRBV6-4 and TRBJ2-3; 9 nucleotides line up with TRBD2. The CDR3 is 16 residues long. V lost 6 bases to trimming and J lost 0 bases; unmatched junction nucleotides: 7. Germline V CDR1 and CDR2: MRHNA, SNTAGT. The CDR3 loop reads CASRPGREGSTDTQYF. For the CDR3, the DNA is TGTGCCAGCAGACCAGGGCGGGAGGGTAGCACAGATACGCAGTATTTT.